These T cell receptor beta chains were read from a single sample in a study of radiation and T cells in renal cell carcinoma. Repertoires were generated with immunoSEQ multiplex PCR, while TCRdb's copy carries only in-frame clones and drops some. The sample shows around 80,000 clones, roughly 82% of them seen only once. The sequenced sample was blood, obtained from a patient whose treatment included radiotherapy and nephrectomy. These receptors came from a man between 60 and 75 years old with renal cell carcinoma. CDR3s include the opening cysteine and the closing phenylalanine or tryptophan. Each record gives: V gene, CDR3 length, J gene, CDR3 protein.

v_call: TRBV4-3; cdr3_length: 17; j_call: TRBJ2-1; cdr3_aa: CASSQDSGAGGYNEQFF
v_call: TRBV29-1; cdr3_length: 16; j_call: TRBJ2-7; cdr3_aa: CSVEDSGGGASYEQYF
v_call: TRBV27; cdr3_length: 17; j_call: TRBJ2-2; cdr3_aa: CASSPYAGTANTGELFF
v_call: TRBV28; cdr3_length: 14; j_call: TRBJ1-5; cdr3_aa: CASSLTGNGQPQHF
v_call: TRBV10-2; cdr3_length: 15; j_call: TRBJ2-2; cdr3_aa: CASSVRRPNTGELFF
v_call: TRBV7-3; cdr3_length: 15; j_call: TRBJ2-1; cdr3_aa: CASSLAGGRYNEQFF
v_call: TRBV14; cdr3_length: 16; j_call: TRBJ1-6; cdr3_aa: CASSQDLGGINSPLHF
v_call: TRBV19; cdr3_length: 14; j_call: TRBJ2-1; cdr3_aa: CASRDYPIHNEQFF
v_call: TRBV7-8; cdr3_length: 12; j_call: TRBJ2-7; cdr3_aa: CASSWGRYEQYF
v_call: TRBV28; cdr3_length: 10; j_call: TRBJ2-1; cdr3_aa: CASQKYEQFF
v_call: TRBV21-1; cdr3_length: 16; j_call: TRBJ2-1; cdr3_aa: CASRLPRDKKEFEQFF
v_call: TRBV28; cdr3_length: 12; j_call: TRBJ2-7; cdr3_aa: CASSPGSYEQYF
v_call: TRBV4-2; cdr3_length: 17; j_call: TRBJ2-1; cdr3_aa: CASSQIRLAVTPGEQFF
v_call: TRBV28; cdr3_length: 11; j_call: TRBJ1-5; cdr3_aa: CASSFEIRQHF
v_call: TRBV27; cdr3_length: 15; j_call: TRBJ2-7; cdr3_aa: CASSLVGGKSYEQYF
v_call: TRBV7-6; cdr3_length: 12; j_call: TRBJ2-1; cdr3_aa: CASSSGGTEQFF
v_call: TRBV6-5; cdr3_length: 12; j_call: TRBJ2-7; cdr3_aa: CASSYSGGEQYF
v_call: TRBV7-2; cdr3_length: 14; j_call: TRBJ2-5; cdr3_aa: CASSLRREAETQYF
v_call: TRBV29-1; cdr3_length: 16; j_call: TRBJ2-3; cdr3_aa: CSVGGGQGGITDTQYF
v_call: TRBV27; cdr3_length: 14; j_call: TRBJ2-1; cdr3_aa: CASREGQPYNEQFF
v_call: TRBV30; cdr3_length: 15; j_call: TRBJ1-1; cdr3_aa: CALLVGQGLKAEAFF
v_call: TRBV19; cdr3_length: 14; j_call: TRBJ2-7; cdr3_aa: CASSIGSGSYEQYF
v_call: TRBV28; cdr3_length: 17; j_call: TRBJ2-3; cdr3_aa: CASSSSSGSRGRDTQYF
v_call: TRBV5-1; cdr3_length: 13; j_call: TRBJ2-7; cdr3_aa: CASGVGDTYEQYF
v_call: TRBV28; cdr3_length: 14; j_call: TRBJ2-7; cdr3_aa: CASRPPEGTYEQYF
v_call: TRBV11-2; cdr3_length: 15; j_call: TRBJ2-7; cdr3_aa: CASSRRLREAYEQYF
v_call: TRBV29-1; cdr3_length: 12; j_call: TRBJ2-7; cdr3_aa: CSVAVSSYEQYF
v_call: TRBV7-7; cdr3_length: 14; j_call: TRBJ2-1; cdr3_aa: CASSLAPGPNEQFF
v_call: TRBV15; cdr3_length: 16; j_call: TRBJ1-4; cdr3_aa: CATSRGTGRGHEKLFF
v_call: TRBV7-1; cdr3_length: 12; j_call: TRBJ1-1; cdr3_aa: CASSARNTEAFF
v_call: TRBV5-1; cdr3_length: 15; j_call: TRBJ1-4; cdr3_aa: CASSGGQGSNEKLFF
v_call: TRBV9; cdr3_length: 13; j_call: TRBJ1-3; cdr3_aa: CASSVRVSDTIYF
v_call: TRBV5-1; cdr3_length: 15; j_call: TRBJ1-1; cdr3_aa: CASSFYDRTNTEAFF
v_call: TRBV2; cdr3_length: 13; j_call: TRBJ2-1; cdr3_aa: CASSAGWVGEQFF
v_call: TRBV2; cdr3_length: 14; j_call: TRBJ1-1; cdr3_aa: CASRRLSGEVEAFF
v_call: TRBV9; cdr3_length: 12; j_call: TRBJ1-2; cdr3_aa: CASSVPRRGYTF
v_call: TRBV7-7; cdr3_length: 13; j_call: TRBJ2-5; cdr3_aa: CASSLITQETQYF
v_call: TRBV7-9; cdr3_length: 12; j_call: TRBJ2-5; cdr3_aa: CASSLVGETQYF
v_call: TRBV5-1; cdr3_length: 13; j_call: TRBJ2-2; cdr3_aa: CASSGKEAGELFF
v_call: TRBV6-1; cdr3_length: 15; j_call: TRBJ1-2; cdr3_aa: CASRAGGEGLDGYTF
v_call: TRBV5-6; cdr3_length: 15; j_call: TRBJ1-2; cdr3_aa: CASRDGTGANYGYTF
v_call: TRBV9; cdr3_length: 14; j_call: TRBJ2-2; cdr3_aa: CASSVGQGTGELFF
v_call: TRBV14; cdr3_length: 18; j_call: TRBJ2-7; cdr3_aa: CASSLDARDRRTGYEQYF
v_call: TRBV27; cdr3_length: 15; j_call: TRBJ2-7; cdr3_aa: CASRPTGQSSYEQYF
v_call: TRBV9; cdr3_length: 15; j_call: TRBJ1-4; cdr3_aa: CASSVGFGTPSKLFF
v_call: TRBV2; cdr3_length: 15; j_call: TRBJ2-1; cdr3_aa: CASSAGTGGYNEQFF
v_call: TRBV4-1; cdr3_length: 16; j_call: TRBJ2-6; cdr3_aa: CASTKDPGPGANVLTF
v_call: TRBV19; cdr3_length: 14; j_call: TRBJ1-5; cdr3_aa: CASSMRGNYQPQHF
v_call: TRBV6-1; cdr3_length: 11; j_call: TRBJ2-5; cdr3_aa: CASSDGREQYF
v_call: TRBV10-2; cdr3_length: 16; j_call: TRBJ2-2; cdr3_aa: CASSESTDRSTGELFF
v_call: TRBV4-2; cdr3_length: 13; j_call: TRBJ2-1; cdr3_aa: CASSQDYHNEQFF
v_call: TRBV28; cdr3_length: 12; j_call: TRBJ2-4; cdr3_aa: CASSLDRGVQYF
v_call: TRBV6-5; cdr3_length: 12; j_call: TRBJ1-2; cdr3_aa: CASQDTNYGYTF
v_call: TRBV5-6; cdr3_length: 13; j_call: TRBJ2-7; cdr3_aa: CASSLGTTYEQYF
v_call: TRBV7-3; cdr3_length: 15; j_call: TRBJ2-7; cdr3_aa: CASRPPGTGAGEQYF
v_call: TRBV5-1; cdr3_length: 14; j_call: TRBJ2-2; cdr3_aa: CASSLRTGLGELFF
v_call: TRBV27; cdr3_length: 15; j_call: TRBJ1-1; cdr3_aa: CASSLSRVGNTEAFF
v_call: TRBV11-3; cdr3_length: 16; j_call: TRBJ2-3; cdr3_aa: CASSSRLAGEPSTQYF
v_call: TRBV5-1; cdr3_length: 16; j_call: TRBJ2-3; cdr3_aa: CASSISDRAVTDTQYF
v_call: TRBV19; cdr3_length: 15; j_call: TRBJ1-5; cdr3_aa: CASSSWRVSNQPQHF